This T cell receptor beta chain was profiled in a study of blood T cells in healthy people across ages. Study-wide points: Long-lived and aged donors differed, with more naive CD4+ cells and higher diversity in the long-lived. The CMV status of each donor remained undetermined, and this could have confounded shifts in expanded clonotypes.

This clonotype was observed a few times. Its antigen is undetermined. The CDR3 contains 17 residues. Germline V gene lookup returns CDR1 MDHEN and CDR2 SYDVKM. With 5 bases clipped from V and 6 bases from J, the junction kept 18 bases outside the gene matches. The authors ran a second PCR of about 6 to 11 cycles using a sample-barcoded 5' primer and a J-beta primer mix. MiXCR, applied by TCRdb to the 5' RACE reads, yields one record per CDR3 protein. Of 1,800,000 or so distinct CDR3 sequences in the sample, around 40% were seen once. The sample comprised blood. The V and J genes are TRBV28 and TRBJ1-2; 7 nucleotides match TRBD1. The TCR comes from a human donor in good health. The CDR3 sequence is CASSLRAGQVLLHGYTF. CDR3 coding DNA: TGTGCCAGCAGTCTACGAGCTGGACAGGTTCTACTTCATGGCTACACCTTC.